These T cell receptor beta chains were read from a single sample in a study of T-cell memory formation after mild COVID-19. A single record per CDR3 protein comes from TCRdb applying MiXCR to the 5' RACE reads. This table holds tens of thousands of distinct CDR3 sequences, less than 15% found once. Specimen: PBMCs or a T cell subset sorted from them (not recorded which). Receptors originate from an adult woman who had mild COVID-19 (a few samples of this study predate the infection). Cell type and time point are not known. The CDR3 runs from the conserved cysteine through the conserved F or W. D genes are given only for firm matches. A row's size may be missing; if present it is once, few, many or a size class.

d_gene	len	v_gene	abundance	j_gene	CDR3nt	CDR3aa
-	14	TRBV6-5	-	TRBJ1-1	TGTGCCAGAAGTGAACATGCTACAGACACTGAAGCTTTCTTT	CARSEHATDTEAFF
-	15	TRBV7-6	-	TRBJ2-3	TGTGCCAGCAGCTTAGGCGGGGCGGTGGCAGATACGCAGTATTTT	CASSLGGAVADTQYF
-	15	TRBV7-9	many	TRBJ1-2	TGTGCCAGCAGCTTTCCGGACACTCGGTCCTATGGCTACACCTTC	CASSFPDTRSYGYTF
-	16	TRBV4-3	few	TRBJ2-3	TGCGCCAGCAGCCAAGCCGAGGGAGCGAACACAGATACGCAGTATTTT	CASSQAEGANTDTQYF
TRBD1	17	TRBV5-6	few	TRBJ2-1	TGTGCCAGCAGCTTGGCCGGGGCAGGGGGCGCCTTTAATGAGCAGTTCTTC	CASSLAGAGGAFNEQFF
-	15	TRBV7-9	few	TRBJ1-1	TGTGCCAGCAGCTCGGCCGGACGGAGGAACACTGAAGCTTTCTTT	CASSSAGRRNTEAFF
-	14	TRBV20-1	-	TRBJ2-7	TGCAGTGCCTCAGGGGAAGGCGGCGCCTACGAGCAGTACTTC	CSASGEGGAYEQYF
-	12	TRBV9	-	TRBJ2-7	TGTGCCAGCAGCTCAGACCCATACGAGCAGTACTTC	CASSSDPYEQYF
-	13	TRBV4-2	-	TRBJ2-3	TGTGCCAGCAGGGGCAGGGACACAGATACGCAGTATTTT	CASRGRDTDTQYF
TRBD2	19	TRBV7-9	-	TRBJ2-7	TGTGCCAGCAGCTCAGGACTAGCGGGGGGCCTAGGTTCCCCCTACGAGCAGTACTTC	CASSSGLAGGLGSPYEQYF
-	14	TRBV6-1	few	TRBJ1-4	TGTGCCAGCAGTGAAGAGGGGTCGGGTGAAAAACTGTTTTTT	CASSEEGSGEKLFF
-	14	TRBV27	few	TRBJ2-3	TGTGCCAGCAGTTTCGGGTGGGGGGCAGATACGCAGTATTTT	CASSFGWGADTQYF
-	16	TRBV4-1	few	TRBJ2-2	TGCGCCAGCAGCCAAGACGGGGGCGCGAACACCGGGGAGCTGTTTTTT	CASSQDGGANTGELFF
-	17	TRBV4-1	many	TRBJ2-1	TGCGCCAGCAGCCCCATTAACCCCTCCGTCGCTGTAAGTGAGCAGTTCTTC	CASSPINPSVAVSEQFF
TRBD1	13	TRBV5-1	-	TRBJ1-2	TGCGCCAGCAGCTTGGACAGGGGGGACTGCTACACCTTC	CASSLDRGDCYTF
-	16	TRBV4-3	few	TRBJ2-1	TGCGCCAGCAGCCAAGACCTCATGGCGGGGTACAATGAGCAGTTCTTC	CASSQDLMAGYNEQFF
-	13	TRBV7-9	many	TRBJ2-1	TGTGCCAGCAGCCCTCCGGGACCCCACTATCAGTTCTTC	CASSPPGPHYQFF
-	14	TRBV5-1	-	TRBJ2-3	TGCGCCAGCAGCTCCGACTTAAGACCAGATACGCAGTATTTT	CASSSDLRPDTQYF
-	13	TRBV7-9	-	TRBJ2-7	TGTGCCAGCAGCAACGGACAGACCTACGAGCAGTACTTC	CASSNGQTYEQYF
-	16	TRBV7-8	-	TRBJ2-1	TGTGCCAGCAGCTTAAGTGTTGTCGGACAAACCAATGAGCAGTTCTTC	CASSLSVVGQTNEQFF
-	16	TRBV15	-	TRBJ2-7	TGTGCCACCAGCAGAGAGCGGGCCGTTGGGTCCTACGAGCAGTACTTC	CATSRERAVGSYEQYF
-	16	TRBV6-1	few	TRBJ2-7	TGTGCCAGCAGCTACTTGGGACGTTTGGCCTCCTACGAGCAGTACTTC	CASSYLGRLASYEQYF
-	15	TRBV6-4	-	TRBJ2-6	TGTGCCAGCAGTGAAGACGGCGCTGGGGCCAACGTCCTGACTTTC	CASSEDGAGANVLTF
-	15	TRBV24-1	-	TRBJ2-5	TGTGCCACCAGTTCCGCAGGGGCTTTACAAGAGACCCAGTACTTC	CATSSAGALQETQYF
-	14	TRBV15	-	TRBJ2-5	TGTGCCACCAGCAGAGGAGGGCTACAAGAGACCCAGTACTTC	CATSRGGLQETQYF
-	16	TRBV19	-	TRBJ1-5	TGTGCCAGTAGTATAAATGGCAGGGCGTATGGTCAGCCCCAGCATTTT	CASSINGRAYGQPQHF
-	17	TRBV5-1	-	TRBJ1-1	TGCGCCAGCAGCTTGTCCCCGCGGATAACTCTCCTTCCTGAAGCTTTCTTT	CASSLSPRITLLPEAFF
TRBD2	17	TRBV12-3/TRBV12-4	few	TRBJ2-3	TGTGCCAGCACCGAATTCCCCGGGCTAGCGGGAGCGTCTACGCAGTATTTT	CASTEFPGLAGASTQYF
TRBD1	11	TRBV7-8	-	TRBJ2-1	TGTGCCAGCACCCTCGGGACAGAGGTGTTCTTC	CASTLGTEVFF
-	14	TRBV9	-	TRBJ2-5	TGTGCCAGCAGCGTCGAACAGTCTCAAGAGACCCAGTACTTC	CASSVEQSQETQYF
TRBD2	16	TRBV9	-	TRBJ2-3	TGTGCCAGCAGCGTTTCTAGCGGGGGGGTCACAGATACGCAGTATTTT	CASSVSSGGVTDTQYF
-	16	TRBV20-1	many	TRBJ1-5	TGCAGTGCTAGAGTCAGGGGACTATATAGCAATCAGCCCCAGCATTTT	CSARVRGLYSNQPQHF
-	14	TRBV2	few	TRBJ1-1	TGTGCCAGCAGTGAAAAGGCCAGGGGCACTGAAGCTTTCTTT	CASSEKARGTEAFF
-	13	TRBV27	few	TRBJ2-7	TGTGCCAGCAGTTTCGAGAGCTCCTACGAGCAGTACTTC	CASSFESSYEQYF
TRBD1	20	TRBV7-9	-	TRBJ1-5	TGTGCCAGCAGCTTAAGCCTCGAATACGGACAGGGGGTAGGCAATCAGCCCCAGCATTTT	CASSLSLEYGQGVGNQPQHF
TRBD1	15	TRBV12-3/TRBV12-4	-	TRBJ1-2	TGTGCCAGCAGCCAACGCAGGGGGCGCAGCTATGGCTACACCTTC	CASSQRRGRSYGYTF
TRBD2	14	TRBV15	-	TRBJ2-2	TGTGCCTCGGGGTCAGCGGGGGCGATCGGGGAGCTGTTTTTT	CASGSAGAIGELFF
-	16	TRBV5-6	few	TRBJ2-1	TGTGCCAGCAGCGGACTGACATGGGGGGGCCTCAGTGAGCAGTTCTTC	CASSGLTWGGLSEQFF
-	16	TRBV5-1	few	TRBJ2-7	TGCGCCAGCAGCTTGGTTTCCGGGACACCTCCCTACGAGCAGTACTTC	CASSLVSGTPPYEQYF
-	15	TRBV5-1	few	TRBJ1-3	TGCGCCAGCAGACTAATTGACGGTTCTGGAAACACCATATATTTT	CASRLIDGSGNTIYF
-	14	TRBV7-9	-	TRBJ1-1	TGTGCCAGCAGCTTTTCTACCTTAAGCACTGAAGCTTTCTTT	CASSFSTLSTEAFF
TRBD2	15	TRBV9	few	TRBJ2-2	TGTGCCAGCAGCGTATGGCTAGCGGGCGCCGGGGAGCTGTTTTTT	CASSVWLAGAGELFF
-	13	TRBV6-9	-	TRBJ1-1	TGTGCCAGCAGGCCCGACAAGAACACTGAAGCTTTCTTT	CASRPDKNTEAFF
TRBD2	15	TRBV7-8	few	TRBJ2-2	TGTGCCAGCAGCTTAAGGGGACTAGGGGCCGGGGAGCTGTTTTTT	CASSLRGLGAGELFF
-	14	TRBV7-3	many	TRBJ2-7	TGTGCCAGCAGCTTTTCCTCCGGGACCTACGAGCAGTACTTC	CASSFSSGTYEQYF
-	13	TRBV30	once	TRBJ2-1	TGTGCCTGGAGTGTGGTGACCCACAATGAGCAGTTCTTC	CAWSVVTHNEQFF
-	14	TRBV7-9	many	TRBJ2-7	TGTGCCAGCAGCTTCCCCTCAAGGTCCTACGAGCAGTACTTC	CASSFPSRSYEQYF
-	17	TRBV4-3	-	TRBJ1-5	TGCGCCAGCAGCCAAGATAGAGCCCCAGGGGGCAATCAGCCCCAGCATTTT	CASSQDRAPGGNQPQHF
TRBD1	16	TRBV5-1	-	TRBJ2-7	TGCGCCAGCAGCTGGAAGGGACAGGGGGGATCCTACGAGCAGTACTTC	CASSWKGQGGSYEQYF
-	16	TRBV12-3/TRBV12-4	-	TRBJ2-2	TGTGCCAGCAGTTTACGCGAGATGGGGTATCCCGGGGAGCTGTTTTTT	CASSLREMGYPGELFF
-	16	TRBV6-1	-	TRBJ2-6	TGTGCCAGCAGTGAAACTAGGGATTCTGGGGCCAACGTCCTGACTTTC	CASSETRDSGANVLTF
TRBD2	14	TRBV7-9	few	TRBJ2-7	TGTGCCAGCAGCCGGGGACTAGCACCCTACGAGCAGTACTTC	CASSRGLAPYEQYF
TRBD2	13	TRBV20-1	few	TRBJ2-7	TGCAGTGCTAGCGGGAGGGGGGTTTACGAGCAGTACTTC	CSASGRGVYEQYF
-	13	TRBV24-1	-	TRBJ1-1	TGTGCCACCAGTGAGGCGCAGGGGTCTGAAGCTTTCTTT	CATSEAQGSEAFF
-	15	TRBV7-2	few	TRBJ2-5	TGTGCCAGCAGCTTTTGGAGGGGAACCCAAGAGACCCAGTACTTC	CASSFWRGTQETQYF
-	11	TRBV29-1	-	TRBJ2-7	TGCAGCGTTGAAGATGATTACGAGCAGTACTTC	CSVEDDYEQYF
-	15	TRBV27	few	TRBJ2-1	TGTGCCAGCTGGGACCGGCTAACTTCCTACAATGAGCAGTTCTTC	CASWDRLTSYNEQFF
TRBD2	16	TRBV24-1	-	TRBJ2-3	TGTGCCACCAGTGATGTGGGTAGCGGGAGCTCAGATACGCAGTATTTT	CATSDVGSGSSDTQYF
-	15	TRBV12-3/TRBV12-4	-	TRBJ2-2	TGTGCCAGCAGTTTTACTAGCTTAAGCACCGGGGAGCTGTTTTTT	CASSFTSLSTGELFF
TRBD2	16	TRBV10-3	many	TRBJ2-2	TGTGCCATCAGTGATGTCCAGCGGGAGCACACCGGGGAGCTGTTTTTT	CAISDVQREHTGELFF